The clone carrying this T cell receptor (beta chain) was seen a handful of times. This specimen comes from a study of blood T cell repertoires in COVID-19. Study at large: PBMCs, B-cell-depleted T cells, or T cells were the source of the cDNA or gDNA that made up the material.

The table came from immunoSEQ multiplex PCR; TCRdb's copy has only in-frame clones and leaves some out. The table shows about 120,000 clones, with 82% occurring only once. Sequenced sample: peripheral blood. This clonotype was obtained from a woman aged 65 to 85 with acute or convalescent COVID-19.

The CDR3 loop reads CASKSQGARDTEAFF. For the CDR3, the DNA is TGTGCCAGCAAGTCCCAGGGGGCAAGGGACACTGAAGCTTTCTTT. The rearrangement joins TRBV6-5 to TRBJ1-1; 8 positions agree with TRBD1. The CDR3 contains 15 residues. The junction had 10 bases not matched to a gene; V was cut back by 7 bases and J by 3 bases. CDR1 is MNHEY, CDR2 SVGAGI, per germline.